What follows describes a single T cell receptor (beta chain). Antigen: not known. This entry comes from a study of CXCR3-negative and CXCR3-positive naive CD8 T cells. Researchers prepared the TRB cDNA libraries using 5' RACE with UMI labels. TCRdb re-called the 5' RACE reads and gives one entry per CDR3 protein, without DNA. The specimen's table records around 160,000 distinct CDR3 sequences. Study results and limitations: Cryopreserved cells showed partially decreased CXCR3 expression, and most assays used fresh PBMCs. Naive cells positive for CXCR3 carried more hydrophobic TRB CDR3s than CXCR3-negative ones.

The CDR3 has 12 amino acids. CDR1 is SEHNR, CDR2 FQNEAQ, per germline (reference sequence). The rearrangement joins TRBV7-9 to TRBJ1-2; TCRdb indicates TRBD1, and absent DNA this call remains unverified. Sequencing was done on a sample of naive CXCR3+ CD8+ T cells from blood. Subset defined: CD45RO-CCR7+CD27+CD95- naive CD8+ T cells expressing CXCR3 (TNR3+). The clonotype was recovered from a human donor in good health. Some clones in this sample may be carry-over from other donors' samples. The CDR3 reads CASSSGPFGYTF. The whole variable domain, filled in from reference TRBV7-9 and TRBJ1-2, reads DTGVSQNPRHKITKRGQNVTFRCDPISEHNRLYWYRQTLGQGPEFLTYFQNEAQLEKSRLLSDRFSAERPKGSFSTLEIQRTEQGDSAMYLCASSSGPFGYTFGSGTRLTVV.